The rows below give T cell receptor beta chains drawn from one sample of a study of blood T cell repertoires in COVID-19. Sequencing was performed with immunoSEQ multiplex PCR; in TCRdb, only in-frame clones are kept and a portion is missing. The sample holds 200,000 to 300,000 clones; about nine tenths are singletons and the top ten take almost 4%. The sequencing sample was made of PBMCs or T cells enriched from blood (not recorded which). These receptors were taken from a woman aged 25 to 45 with acute COVID-19. Each CDR3 is given with its conserved first and last residue.

cdr3_aa: CSAIYSTEAFF
v_call: TRBV20-1
cdr3_length: 11
j_call: TRBJ1-1

cdr3_aa: CATSSPWRGGRMDEQFF
v_call: TRBV15
cdr3_length: 17
j_call: TRBJ2-1

cdr3_aa: CASSDLPNDRRANEKLFF
v_call: TRBV6-4
cdr3_length: 18
j_call: TRBJ1-4

cdr3_aa: CASSRLQGNNYGYTF
v_call: TRBV5-6
cdr3_length: 15
j_call: TRBJ1-2

cdr3_aa: CASSSTAGAGETQYF
v_call: TRBV7-7
cdr3_length: 15
j_call: TRBJ2-5

cdr3_aa: CSVALLAGYNEQFF
v_call: TRBV29-1
cdr3_length: 14
j_call: TRBJ2-1

cdr3_aa: CASSSGLGTGNTGELFF
v_call: TRBV5-4
cdr3_length: 17
j_call: TRBJ2-2

cdr3_aa: CASSLSIGGQGIRGYTF
v_call: TRBV27
cdr3_length: 17
j_call: TRBJ1-2

cdr3_aa: CASSSSRGFNSPLHF
v_call: TRBV28
cdr3_length: 15
j_call: TRBJ1-6

cdr3_aa: CASSQGYRLLAGENTDTQYF
v_call: TRBV4-1
cdr3_length: 20
j_call: TRBJ2-3

cdr3_aa: CASRGQGHYGYTF
v_call: TRBV2
cdr3_length: 13
j_call: TRBJ1-2

cdr3_aa: CASSLFGAGELFF
v_call: TRBV7-3
cdr3_length: 13
j_call: TRBJ2-2

cdr3_aa: CASSVDRARPQHF
v_call: TRBV11-2
cdr3_length: 13
j_call: TRBJ1-5

cdr3_aa: CASSPLGSAEAFF
v_call: TRBV13
cdr3_length: 13
j_call: TRBJ1-1

cdr3_aa: CASSKDRGLTEAFF
v_call: TRBV19
cdr3_length: 14
j_call: TRBJ1-1

cdr3_aa: CASSPVSTVAKNIQYF
v_call: TRBV18
cdr3_length: 16
j_call: TRBJ2-4

cdr3_aa: CASSEARLAGRYEQYF
v_call: TRBV14
cdr3_length: 16
j_call: TRBJ2-7

cdr3_aa: CATSPGQGLYGELFF
v_call: TRBV15
cdr3_length: 15
j_call: TRBJ2-2

cdr3_aa: CASSPTSPGGAQETQYF
v_call: TRBV5-6
cdr3_length: 17
j_call: TRBJ2-5

cdr3_aa: CASSYPGQQETQYF
v_call: TRBV5-1
cdr3_length: 14
j_call: TRBJ2-5

cdr3_aa: CAWSVLGQGQETQYF
v_call: TRBV30
cdr3_length: 15
j_call: TRBJ2-5

cdr3_aa: CASSKVRAANYGYTF
v_call: TRBV21-1
cdr3_length: 15
j_call: TRBJ1-2

cdr3_aa: CASSLQGTGWTNTEAFF
v_call: TRBV7-2
cdr3_length: 17
j_call: TRBJ1-1

cdr3_aa: CASSQRTDYGYTF
v_call: TRBV4-3
cdr3_length: 13
j_call: TRBJ1-2

cdr3_aa: CASRQGAEAFF
v_call: TRBV6-5
cdr3_length: 11
j_call: TRBJ1-1

cdr3_aa: CASSPRPGTGGNEQFF
v_call: TRBV7-8
cdr3_length: 16
j_call: TRBJ2-1

cdr3_aa: CASSQRSDRGNSPLHF
v_call: TRBV14
cdr3_length: 16
j_call: TRBJ1-6

cdr3_aa: CASSSGDRSNSPLHF
v_call: TRBV2
cdr3_length: 15
j_call: TRBJ1-6

cdr3_aa: CASSLGGTNEKLFF
v_call: TRBV7-9
cdr3_length: 14
j_call: TRBJ1-4

cdr3_aa: CASSPRTVASYEQYF
v_call: TRBV7-2
cdr3_length: 15
j_call: TRBJ2-7

cdr3_aa: CASSLGRGGDYGYTF
v_call: TRBV5-4
cdr3_length: 15
j_call: TRBJ1-2

cdr3_aa: CASSLPDRVYEQYF
v_call: TRBV7-8
cdr3_length: 14
j_call: TRBJ2-7

cdr3_aa: CASSVLTSGGLTDTQYF
v_call: TRBV6-1
cdr3_length: 17
j_call: TRBJ2-3

cdr3_aa: CASSRRGGTEAFF
v_call: TRBV5-8
cdr3_length: 13
j_call: TRBJ1-1

cdr3_aa: CASKDRAAEQYF
v_call: TRBV2
cdr3_length: 12
j_call: TRBJ2-7

cdr3_aa: CASSIPGHQHF
v_call: TRBV19
cdr3_length: 11
j_call: TRBJ1-5

cdr3_aa: CAWSVHGLTGLTYEQYF
v_call: TRBV30
cdr3_length: 17
j_call: TRBJ2-7

cdr3_aa: CASSAIRIGTATEAFF
v_call: TRBV27
cdr3_length: 16
j_call: TRBJ1-1

cdr3_aa: CASSSVGFQYSYNEQFF
v_call: TRBV6-2/TRBV6-3
cdr3_length: 17
j_call: TRBJ2-1

cdr3_aa: CASSPLLGAQYF
v_call: TRBV7-2
cdr3_length: 12
j_call: TRBJ2-5

cdr3_aa: CASSPDGDSMFYTF
v_call: TRBV5-1
cdr3_length: 14
j_call: TRBJ1-2

cdr3_aa: CASSYPPTGGAFF
v_call: TRBV6-2/TRBV6-3
cdr3_length: 13
j_call: TRBJ1-1

cdr3_aa: CASSPPPRAPGPFSNQPQHF
v_call: TRBV23-1
cdr3_length: 20
j_call: TRBJ1-5

cdr3_aa: CASRGGRETQYF
v_call: TRBV5-1
cdr3_length: 12
j_call: TRBJ2-5

cdr3_aa: CASSQEPGQGEDIQYF
v_call: TRBV4-1
cdr3_length: 16
j_call: TRBJ2-4

cdr3_aa: CAWSTGENTEAFF
v_call: TRBV30
cdr3_length: 13
j_call: TRBJ1-1

cdr3_aa: CASSSLSSQRGANEQFF
v_call: TRBV5-1
cdr3_length: 17
j_call: TRBJ2-1

cdr3_aa: CASRKFGQGMNTEAFF
v_call: TRBV5-1
cdr3_length: 16
j_call: TRBJ1-1

cdr3_aa: CASSPHGEYNSPLHF
v_call: TRBV5-1
cdr3_length: 15
j_call: TRBJ1-6

cdr3_aa: CASSLAGTGAHTIYF
v_call: TRBV5-6
cdr3_length: 15
j_call: TRBJ1-3

cdr3_aa: CARAGKETQYF
v_call: TRBV30
cdr3_length: 11
j_call: TRBJ2-5

cdr3_aa: CASSLTGSYGYTF
v_call: TRBV5-4
cdr3_length: 13
j_call: TRBJ1-2

cdr3_aa: CASSGSGGANEQFF
v_call: TRBV2
cdr3_length: 14
j_call: TRBJ2-1

cdr3_aa: CASSQGTRAYNEQFF
v_call: TRBV4-3
cdr3_length: 15
j_call: TRBJ2-1

cdr3_aa: CASSTTGTGNTIYF
v_call: TRBV21-1
cdr3_length: 14
j_call: TRBJ1-3